These T cell receptor beta chains were read from a single sample in a study of regulatory T cells in long-lasting Graves disease. Using its own MiXCR run on the multiplex PCR reads, TCRdb lists one record per CDR3 protein. The profile shows about 660,000 distinct CDR3 sequences, 30% of them singletons. The source was peripheral blood mononuclear cells (PBMCs), collected when the disease was refractory, from a patient treated with antithyroid drugs. All receptors come from a female donor with Graves disease. Both conserved end residues are trimmed from each CDR3. The order of the fields is V gene, CDR3 protein.

v_call: TRBV7-2; cdr3_aa: ASSLEVARLTDTQY
v_call: TRBV5-1; cdr3_aa: ASSGSGTSYNEQF
v_call: TRBV6-1; cdr3_aa: ASSPRTDEDQPQH
v_call: TRBV6-1; cdr3_aa: ASNLRQAYYEQY
v_call: TRBV6-2/TRBV6-3; cdr3_aa: ASSYQSRGGYEQY
v_call: TRBV10-3; cdr3_aa: AISESKGGLQPYEQY
v_call: TRBV2; cdr3_aa: ASSDPGGGSEETQY
v_call: TRBV12-3/TRBV12-4; cdr3_aa: ASSLALGWDADDQPQH
v_call: TRBV2; cdr3_aa: ASTPRGGINNQPQH
v_call: TRBV6-5; cdr3_aa: ASSFVTGSEGNQPQH
v_call: TRBV6-1; cdr3_aa: ASSDTMAEAF
v_call: TRBV28; cdr3_aa: ASSSAKGSNQPQH
v_call: TRBV27; cdr3_aa: ASSLDSSYERY
v_call: TRBV5-1; cdr3_aa: ASSLRGPANYGYT
v_call: TRBV20-1; cdr3_aa: SARRPGGAELSTYEQY
v_call: TRBV12-3/TRBV12-4; cdr3_aa: ASSFSLAASNQPQH
v_call: TRBV5-1; cdr3_aa: ASSLEAASYGYT
v_call: TRBV28; cdr3_aa: ASRPVGPYQPQH
v_call: TRBV12-3/TRBV12-4; cdr3_aa: ASSPVQGTNTEAF
v_call: TRBV12-5; cdr3_aa: ASVTSPPFFTNEKLF
v_call: TRBV12-3/TRBV12-4; cdr3_aa: ASSLERAEAF
v_call: TRBV20-1; cdr3_aa: SARRQGRLVGNQPQH
v_call: TRBV20-1; cdr3_aa: SASPGVSYEQY
v_call: TRBV20-1; cdr3_aa: SARGLGGSYNSPLH
v_call: TRBV19; cdr3_aa: ASSIGDRTFNTEAF
v_call: TRBV20-1; cdr3_aa: SARAGMDEAF
v_call: TRBV6-1; cdr3_aa: ASSSDRVEGEQY
v_call: TRBV12-3/TRBV12-4; cdr3_aa: ASRRGQGVYGYT
v_call: TRBV6-9; cdr3_aa: ASSYRQGLETQY
v_call: TRBV6-1; cdr3_aa: ASRTVSYEQY
v_call: TRBV30; cdr3_aa: AWSPGLLNTEAF
v_call: TRBV7-9; cdr3_aa: ASSLKAGGRTEAF
v_call: TRBV9; cdr3_aa: ASSVAPEGQPQH
v_call: TRBV19; cdr3_aa: ASSPSVLAGGQETQY
v_call: TRBV3-1; cdr3_aa: ASSQVAGISMDTEAF
v_call: TRBV7-3; cdr3_aa: AESVGSSYEQY
v_call: TRBV12-3/TRBV12-4; cdr3_aa: ASRNVQSGHEQY
v_call: TRBV6-5; cdr3_aa: ASSYSGSFEGYT
v_call: TRBV27; cdr3_aa: ASSRNRDTGVETQY
v_call: TRBV6-1; cdr3_aa: ASTTPTISSGYT
v_call: TRBV2; cdr3_aa: ASRGLTSGTDTQY
v_call: TRBV20-1; cdr3_aa: SASSGFDNQPQH
v_call: TRBV28; cdr3_aa: ASSSGQGISGNTIY
v_call: TRBV12-3/TRBV12-4; cdr3_aa: ASSMGLAAGLKQY
v_call: TRBV28; cdr3_aa: ASSPTVKNTEAF